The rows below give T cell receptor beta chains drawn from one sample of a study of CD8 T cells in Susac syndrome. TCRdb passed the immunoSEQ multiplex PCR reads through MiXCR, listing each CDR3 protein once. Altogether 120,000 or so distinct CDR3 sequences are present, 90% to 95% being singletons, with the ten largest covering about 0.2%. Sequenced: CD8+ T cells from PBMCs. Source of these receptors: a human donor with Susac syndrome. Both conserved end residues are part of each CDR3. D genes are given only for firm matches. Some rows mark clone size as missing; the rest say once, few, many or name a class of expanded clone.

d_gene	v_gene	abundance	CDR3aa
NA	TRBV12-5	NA	CASGSPRLPFYEQYF
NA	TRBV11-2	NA	CASSLGAGATLYNEQFF
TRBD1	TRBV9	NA	CASSVEGTGDGNTIYF
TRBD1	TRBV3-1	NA	CASSQGTGNQPQHF
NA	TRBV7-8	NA	CASSLVEFGELFF
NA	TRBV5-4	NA	CASSLSPGIEQYF
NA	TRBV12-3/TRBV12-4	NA	CASSAHAATNEKLFF
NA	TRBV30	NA	CAWATLDSFTDTQYF
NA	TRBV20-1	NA	CSAAGNTEAFF
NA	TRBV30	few	CAWSGTAYEQYF
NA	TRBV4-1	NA	CASSQETGTPNQPQHF
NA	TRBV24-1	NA	CATSDLGLRSDQFF
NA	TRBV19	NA	CASSSTAATNEKLFF
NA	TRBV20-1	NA	CSAPGYGDGTYEQYF
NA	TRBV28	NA	CASSLYSDHSYEQYF
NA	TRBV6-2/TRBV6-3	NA	CASSYSTRREQFF
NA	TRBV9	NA	CASSVGGSTEAFF
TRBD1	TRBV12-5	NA	CASGLVGQGRGYTF
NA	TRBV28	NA	CASSFNREFDDKNIQYF
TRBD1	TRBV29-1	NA	CGIRQGGYEQYF
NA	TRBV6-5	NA	CASSYSLGTGELFF
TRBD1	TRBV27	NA	CASSSYRDRGMYEQYF
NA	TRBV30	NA	CAWSVSPLYEQYF
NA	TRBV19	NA	CASFRSTQTEAFF
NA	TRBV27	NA	CASSLGRGTEAFF
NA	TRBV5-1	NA	CASSWNRANEQYF
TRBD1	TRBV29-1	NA	CSAGTGVTYEQYF
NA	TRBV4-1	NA	CASSQDEGVGNTIYF
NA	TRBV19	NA	CASSIRWDNEQFF
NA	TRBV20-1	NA	CSARSGSGDEQFF
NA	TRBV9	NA	CASSVFAEGYNEQFF
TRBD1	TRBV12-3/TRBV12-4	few	CASSRDRGDEQYF
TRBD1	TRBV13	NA	CASSSDLDREEFF
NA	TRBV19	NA	CASSISAEGWTEAFF
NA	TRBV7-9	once	CASSLVVQDSYEQYF
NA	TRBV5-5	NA	CASSPVGYEQYF
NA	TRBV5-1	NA	CASSLAQGANYGYTF
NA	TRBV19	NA	CASALGVGQFF
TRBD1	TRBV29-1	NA	CSVEGDSVTYGYTF
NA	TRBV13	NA	CASSDLWGEQYF
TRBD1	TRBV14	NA	CASSLDRAPYEQYF
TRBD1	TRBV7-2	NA	CASSSQGQGEWDIQYF